This T cell receptor beta chain was recovered during a study of beta chain features in type 1 diabetes. For the study at large: Investigators examined nearly 110,000,000 sorted cells across all samples.

cDNA synthesis used the whole RNA isolate, giving expressed TCRB sequences. Using immunoSEQ multiplex PCR, the repertoire was profiled, and TCRdb retains in-frame clones only, with some absent. The sample gives around 690,000 clones, approximately 13% of which show up once; around 0.12% is in the top ten. Study-wide results and caveats: Type 1 diabetes patients had TCRB CDR3s that were shorter (moderately but significantly so) in all four CD4+ subsets.

The CDR3 runs 13 residues. Trimming pared 4 bases from V and 2 bases from J, leaving 9 bases between. CDR1 is GTSNPN, CDR2 SVGIG, per germline (reference sequence). Concerning this clone itself: Its matching antigen is unknown.

Staining for CD45RO/CCR7/CD25/CD127/CD95/CD27 allowed sorting of CD4+ naive, central memory, regulatory and stem cell-like memory cells. The sequenced sample was naive CD4+ T cells from blood. The clonotype originates from a man aged 30 to 39 with type 1 diabetes. V gene TRBV30 combines with J gene TRBJ1-3; D is unclear. The CDR3 here is CAWTSGPGNTIYF. CDR3 in DNA: TGTGCCTGGACCTCCGGCCCTGGAAACACCATATATTTT.